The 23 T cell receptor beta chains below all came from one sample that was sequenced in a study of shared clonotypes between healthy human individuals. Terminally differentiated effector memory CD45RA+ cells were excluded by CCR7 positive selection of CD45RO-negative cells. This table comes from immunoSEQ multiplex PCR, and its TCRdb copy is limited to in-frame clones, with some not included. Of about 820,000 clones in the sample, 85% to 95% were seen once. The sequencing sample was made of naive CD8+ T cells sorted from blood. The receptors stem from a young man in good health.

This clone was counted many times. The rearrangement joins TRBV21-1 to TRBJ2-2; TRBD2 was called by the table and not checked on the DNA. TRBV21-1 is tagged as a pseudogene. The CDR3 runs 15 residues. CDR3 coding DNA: TGTGCCAGCAGCTTGTGGACTAGTCCCACCGGGGAGCTGTTTTTT. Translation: CASSLWTSPTGELFF.

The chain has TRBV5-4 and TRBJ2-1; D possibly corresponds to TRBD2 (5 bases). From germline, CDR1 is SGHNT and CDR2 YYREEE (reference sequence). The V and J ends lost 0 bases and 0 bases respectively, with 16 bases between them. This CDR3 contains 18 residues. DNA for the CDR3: TGTGCCAGCAGCTTGGCCATAAATGTTGGGAGCTCCTACAATGAGCAGTTCTTC. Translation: CASSLAINVGSSYNEQFF.

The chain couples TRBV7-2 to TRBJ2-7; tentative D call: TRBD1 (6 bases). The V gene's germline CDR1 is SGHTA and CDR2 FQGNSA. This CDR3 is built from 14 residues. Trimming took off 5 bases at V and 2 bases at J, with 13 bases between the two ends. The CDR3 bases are TGTGCCAGCAGCCAGGGACACCGCCCCTACGAGCAGTACTTC. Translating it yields CASSQGHRPYEQYF.

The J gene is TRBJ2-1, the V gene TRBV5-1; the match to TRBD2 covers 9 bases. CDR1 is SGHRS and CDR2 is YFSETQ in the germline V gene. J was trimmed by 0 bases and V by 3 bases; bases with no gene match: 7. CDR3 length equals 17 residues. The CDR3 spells CASSSRTSESSYNEQFF. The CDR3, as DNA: TGCGCCAGCAGCTCCCGGACTAGCGAGAGCTCCTACAATGAGCAGTTCTTC. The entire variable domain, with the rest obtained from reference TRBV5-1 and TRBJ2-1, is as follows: KAGVTQTPRYLIKTRGQQVTLSCSPISGHRSVSWYQQTPGQGLQFLFEYFSETQRNKGNFPGRFSGRQFSNSRSEMNVSTLELGDSALYLCASSSRTSESSYNEQFFGPGTRLTVL.

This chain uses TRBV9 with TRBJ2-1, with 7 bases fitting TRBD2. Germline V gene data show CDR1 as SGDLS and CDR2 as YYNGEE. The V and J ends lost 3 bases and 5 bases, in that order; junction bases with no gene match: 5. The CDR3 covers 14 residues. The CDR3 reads CASSGKTSHNEQFF. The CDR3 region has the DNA TGTGCCAGCAGCGGGAAGACTAGCCACAATGAGCAGTTCTTC.

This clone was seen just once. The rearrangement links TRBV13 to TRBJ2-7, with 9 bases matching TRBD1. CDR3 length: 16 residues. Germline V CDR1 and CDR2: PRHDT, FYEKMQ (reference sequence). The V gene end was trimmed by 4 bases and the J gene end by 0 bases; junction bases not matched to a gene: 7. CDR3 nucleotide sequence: TGTGCCAGCAGCTCTACAGGGGGCGGGAGCTCCTACGAGCAGTACTTC. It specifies CASSSTGGGSSYEQYF.

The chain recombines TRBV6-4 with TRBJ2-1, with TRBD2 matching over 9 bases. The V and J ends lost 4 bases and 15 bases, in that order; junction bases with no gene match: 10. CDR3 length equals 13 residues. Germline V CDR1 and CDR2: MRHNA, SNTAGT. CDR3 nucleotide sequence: TGTGCCAGCAGTGTACTAGCGGGCACCTGGAGGTTCTTC. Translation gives CASSVLAGTWRFF.

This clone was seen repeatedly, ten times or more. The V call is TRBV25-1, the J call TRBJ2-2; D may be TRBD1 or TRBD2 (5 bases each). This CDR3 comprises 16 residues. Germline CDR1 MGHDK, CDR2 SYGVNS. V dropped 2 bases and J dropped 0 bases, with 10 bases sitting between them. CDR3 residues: CASSEGGFANTGELFF. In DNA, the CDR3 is TGTGCCAGCAGTGAAGGGGGATTCGCGAACACCGGGGAGCTGTTTTTT. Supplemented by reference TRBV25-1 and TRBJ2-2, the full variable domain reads EADIYQTPRYLVIGTGKKITLECSQTMGHDKMYWYQQDPGMELHLIHYSYGVNSTEKGDLSSESTVSRIRTEHFPLTLESARPSHTSQYLCASSEGGFANTGELFFGEGSRLTVL.

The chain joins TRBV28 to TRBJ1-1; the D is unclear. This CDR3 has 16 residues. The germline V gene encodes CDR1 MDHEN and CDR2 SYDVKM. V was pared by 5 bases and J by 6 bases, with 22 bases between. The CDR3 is CASSRQPWESRPEAFF. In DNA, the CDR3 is TGTGCCAGCAGTAGGCAACCCTGGGAAAGTCGGCCTGAAGCTTTCTTT.

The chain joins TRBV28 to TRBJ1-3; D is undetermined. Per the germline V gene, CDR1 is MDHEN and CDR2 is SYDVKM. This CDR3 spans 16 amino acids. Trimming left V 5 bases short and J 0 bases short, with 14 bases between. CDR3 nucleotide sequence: TGTGCCAGCAGTCTCCGCGTGAGGCGCTCTGGAAACACCATATATTTT. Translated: CASSLRVRRSGNTIYF.

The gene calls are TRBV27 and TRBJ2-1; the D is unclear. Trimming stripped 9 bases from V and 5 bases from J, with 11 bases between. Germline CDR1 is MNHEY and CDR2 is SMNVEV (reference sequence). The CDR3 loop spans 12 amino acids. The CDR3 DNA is TGTGCCAGTCGGAAAAACCACAATGAGCAGTTCTTC. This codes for CASRKNHNEQFF.

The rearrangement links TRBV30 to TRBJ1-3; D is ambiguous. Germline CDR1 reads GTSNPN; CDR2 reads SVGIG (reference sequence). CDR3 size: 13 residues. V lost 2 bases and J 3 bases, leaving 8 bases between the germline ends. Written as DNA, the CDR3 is TGTGCCTGGAGTAGAGATGTTGGAAACACCATATATTTT. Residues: CAWSRDVGNTIYF. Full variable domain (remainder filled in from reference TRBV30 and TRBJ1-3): SQTIHQWPATLVQPVGSPLSLECTVEGTSNPNLYWYRQAAGRGLQLLFYSVGIGQISSEVPQNLSASRPQDRQFILSSKKLLLSDSGFYLCAWSRDVGNTIYFGEGSWLTVV.

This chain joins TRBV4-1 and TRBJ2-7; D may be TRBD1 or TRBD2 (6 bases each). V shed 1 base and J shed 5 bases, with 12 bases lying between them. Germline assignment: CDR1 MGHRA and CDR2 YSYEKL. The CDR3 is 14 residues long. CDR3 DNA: TGCGCCAGCAGCCAAGTACCGGGGGCCGACGAGCAGTACTTC. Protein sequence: CASSQVPGADEQYF.

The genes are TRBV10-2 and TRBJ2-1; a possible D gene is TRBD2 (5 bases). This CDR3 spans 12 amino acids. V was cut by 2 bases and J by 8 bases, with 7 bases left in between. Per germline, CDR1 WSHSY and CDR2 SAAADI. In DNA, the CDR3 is TGCGCCAGCAGTGAGGGAGGCGATGAGCAGTTCTTC. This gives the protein CASSEGGDEQFF.

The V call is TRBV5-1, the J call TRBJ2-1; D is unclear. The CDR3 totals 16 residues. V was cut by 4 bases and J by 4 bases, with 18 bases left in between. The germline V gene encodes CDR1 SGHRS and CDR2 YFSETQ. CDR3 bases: TGCGCCAGCAGCAAAGCCCGAGGCTCGACGTACAATGAGCAGTTCTTC. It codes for CASSKARGSTYNEQFF.

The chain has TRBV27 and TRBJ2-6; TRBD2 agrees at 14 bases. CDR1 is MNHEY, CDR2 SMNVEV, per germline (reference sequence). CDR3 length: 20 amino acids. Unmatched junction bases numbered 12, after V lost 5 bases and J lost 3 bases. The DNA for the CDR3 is TGTGCCAGCAGTCTAATCGGGACTAGCGGGAGTCTGGTTGGGGCCAACGTCCTGACTTTC. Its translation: CASSLIGTSGSLVGANVLTF.

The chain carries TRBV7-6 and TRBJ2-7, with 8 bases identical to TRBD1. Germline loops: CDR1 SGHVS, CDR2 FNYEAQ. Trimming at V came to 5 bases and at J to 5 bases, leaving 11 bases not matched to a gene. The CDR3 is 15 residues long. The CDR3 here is CASSARQGTKHEQYF. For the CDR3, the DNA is TGTGCCAGCAGCGCAAGACAGGGGACGAAACACGAGCAGTACTTC. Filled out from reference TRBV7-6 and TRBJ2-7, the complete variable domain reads GAGVSQSPRYKVTKRGQDVALRCDPISGHVSLYWYRQALGQGPEFLTYFNYEAQQDKSGLPNDRFSAERPEGSISTLTIQRTEQRDSAMYRCASSARQGTKHEQYFGPGTRLTVT.

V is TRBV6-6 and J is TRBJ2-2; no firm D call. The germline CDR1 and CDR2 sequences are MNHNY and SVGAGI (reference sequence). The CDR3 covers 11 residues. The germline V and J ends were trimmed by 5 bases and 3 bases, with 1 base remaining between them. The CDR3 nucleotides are TGTGCCAGCAGTGACACCGGGGAGCTGTTTTTT. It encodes CASSDTGELFF.

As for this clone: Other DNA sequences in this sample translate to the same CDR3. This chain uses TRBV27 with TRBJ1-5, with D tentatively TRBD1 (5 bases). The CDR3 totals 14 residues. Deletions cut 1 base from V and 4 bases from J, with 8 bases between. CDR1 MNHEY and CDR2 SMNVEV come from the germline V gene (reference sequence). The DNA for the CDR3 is TGTGCCAGCAGTTTATTAGGGGAGAATCAGCCCCAGCATTTT. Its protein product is CASSLLGENQPQHF.

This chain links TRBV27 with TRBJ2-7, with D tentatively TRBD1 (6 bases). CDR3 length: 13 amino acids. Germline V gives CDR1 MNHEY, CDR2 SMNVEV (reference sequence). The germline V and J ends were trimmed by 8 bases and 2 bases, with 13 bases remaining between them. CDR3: CASAPGAPYEQYF. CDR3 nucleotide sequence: TGTGCCAGCGCTCCAGGGGCCCCCTACGAGCAGTACTTC.

CDR3 sequence reads: CASSLDWASSYEQYF. CDR3 sequence (DNA): TGTGCCAGCAGCTTAGACTGGGCCTCCTCCTACGAGCAGTACTTC. The V and J genes are TRBV7-9 and TRBJ2-7; no firm D call. CDR1 is SEHNR and CDR2 is FQNEAQ in the germline V gene (reference sequence). This CDR3 comprises 15 residues. The V and J ends lost 1 base and 0 bases respectively, with 10 bases between them. Based on the CDR3 plus reference TRBV7-9 and TRBJ2-7, the full variable domain is DTGVSQNPRHKITKRGQNVTFRCDPISEHNRLYWYRQTLGQGPEFLTYFQNEAQLEKSRLLSDRFSAERPKGSFSTLEIQRTEQGDSAMYLCASSLDWASSYEQYFGPGTRLTVT.

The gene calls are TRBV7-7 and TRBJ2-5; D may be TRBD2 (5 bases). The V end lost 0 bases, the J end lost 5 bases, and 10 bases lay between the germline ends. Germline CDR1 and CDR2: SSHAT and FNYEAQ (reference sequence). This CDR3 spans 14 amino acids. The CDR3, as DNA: TGTGCCAGCAGCTTAGCCTCGGGGATGGAGACCCAGTACTTC. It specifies CASSLASGMETQYF. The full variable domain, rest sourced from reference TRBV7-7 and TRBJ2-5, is GAGVSQSPRYKVTKRGQDVTLRCDPISSHATLYWYQQALGQGPEFLTYFNYEAQPDKSGLPSDRFSAERPEGSISTLTIQRTEQRDSAMYRCASSLASGMETQYFGPGTRLLVL.

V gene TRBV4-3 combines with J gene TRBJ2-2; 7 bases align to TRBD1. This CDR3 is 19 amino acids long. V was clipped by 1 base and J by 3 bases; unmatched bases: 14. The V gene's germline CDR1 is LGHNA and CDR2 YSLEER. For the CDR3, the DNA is TGCGCCAGCAGCCAAGGGATTCCAGGGCCCACAGGGGACACCGGGGAGCTGTTTTTT. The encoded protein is CASSQGIPGPTGDTGELFF.